This T cell receptor (beta chain) was documented in a study of blood T cell repertoires in COVID-19 (dated by TCRdb to about 2020). Broadly, across the study: Samples from collaborators originated in the United States, Italy and Spain and spanned both the acute and convalescent phases of COVID-19. The material from the prospective study consisted of cDNA or gDNA derived from T cells, B-cell-depleted T cells, or PBMCs. Subjects who had been exposed to COVID-19, were actively infected with it, or had recovered from it provided the deeply sampled blood TCRbeta repertoires that made up the dataset. The repertoires were made available in a free public database intended to serve as a resource for research on the immune response to SARS-CoV-2. Samples came from the ongoing ImmuneRACE study (first 160 participants) plus 1,254 subjects from 6 global collaborators. A de-identified subject ID, COVID-19 status, age in years and sex were almost always included in the sample metadata. Where available, HLA class I and class II types were obtained from metadata supplied by the sample provider rather than from assay-based typing. Broader findings and caveats from the paper: The amount of clinical and demographic metadata varied by source and participant and was provided uncurated.

At one collaborating source in Seattle, patients were enrolled during active infection and were followed longitudinally through the course of disease. Whole blood was collected in K2EDTA tubes by collaborating institutions according to the institutions' own protocols. For TCRbeta analysis, collaborators shipped samples as frozen whole blood, isolated PBMCs, or DNA extracted from either of those sample types. With regard to this clone: Its binding antigen is unknown. No much larger clone is present one base from it, and per-base qualities are unavailable.

TCRbeta CDR3 regions were amplified from genomic DNA using the immunoSEQ Assay, a bias-controlled multiplex PCR. As for the original processing: Within the assay, amplification of reference gene primers was used to estimate how many nucleated cells each sample contained. To quantify the absolute abundance of each unique TCRbeta CDR3 rearrangement, sequence reads were collapsed and filtered. For each sample, productive Simpson clonality was calculated as the square root of Simpson's diversity index over productive rearrangements. TCRdb retrieved this table from immuneACCESS and kept in-frame rearrangements only. Not all clones are present; in checked studies, unresolved V genes account for under half, and no reason is known for the remainder. V, J and clone size reflect that table, while D and trimming were determined from the DNA. Counted in this sample were about 150,000 clones; roughly 81% of them appeared once. Clones ranked in the top ten supply 7% to 10% of the sample.

From the cysteine up to the phenylalanine, the CDR3 has a length of 13 residues. Just CDR3 DNA is preserved here, 39 bases in frame from base 1. Trimming accounts for 6 bases at V and 3 bases at J, while the number of junction bases matched to no gene is 4. CDR1 and CDR2 were assigned from the germline V gene (reference sequence) as MNHNY and SVGAGI. The source material was peripheral blood. This chain joins TRBV6-6 to TRBJ2-7, and 8 junctional nucleotides match TRBD1. This receptor was identified in a woman in her sixties or seventies with COVID-19, enrolled during active disease. At the DNA level, the sequence is TGTGCCAGCAGCCAGACAGGGGACTACGAGCAGTACTTC. Translated, it reads CASSQTGDYEQYF.